There are a few counts of the clone carrying this TCR beta chain. Antigen: not known. The PCR used 60 Vbeta and 13 Jbeta primers. Measured with immunoSEQ multiplex PCR; TCRdb has only the in-frame clones, and not every one. The top ten clones hold about 5.6% of a sample with tens of thousands of clones, 84% of them seen once. This record comes from a study of cytomegalovirus exposure and HLA in healthy donors. Study findings and constraints: Researchers reportedly found TCR beta sequences accurately predicted most subjects' HLA-A and HLA-B alleles.

The TCR originated in a woman aged 18-29 years in good health and CMV-seropositive. Source material: PBMCs.

CDR3 nucleotide sequence: TGTGCCAGCAGTGACTCGATACTAGGCGACTACAATGAGCAGTTCTTC. Protein: CASSDSILGDYNEQFF. This chain uses TRBV6-4 with TRBJ2-1; D may be TRBD2 (5 bases). V was trimmed by 0 bases and J by 3 bases, leaving 12 bases between them. The length of the CDR3 is 16 residues. Germline loops: CDR1 MRHNA, CDR2 SNTAGT.